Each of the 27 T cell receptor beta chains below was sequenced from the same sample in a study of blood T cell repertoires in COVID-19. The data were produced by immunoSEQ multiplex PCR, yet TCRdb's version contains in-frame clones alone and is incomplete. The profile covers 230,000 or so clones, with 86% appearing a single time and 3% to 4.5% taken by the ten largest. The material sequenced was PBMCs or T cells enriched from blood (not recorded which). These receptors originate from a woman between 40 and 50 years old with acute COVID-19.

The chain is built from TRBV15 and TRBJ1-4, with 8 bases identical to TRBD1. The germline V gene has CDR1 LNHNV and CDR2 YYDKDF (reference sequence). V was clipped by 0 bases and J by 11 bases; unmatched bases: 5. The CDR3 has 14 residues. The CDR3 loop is CATSRDRTGPKLFF. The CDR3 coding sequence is TGTGCCACCAGCAGAGATAGGACAGGGCCTAAACTGTTTTTT. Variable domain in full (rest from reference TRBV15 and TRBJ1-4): DAMVIQNPRYQVTQFGKPVTLSCSQTLNHNVMYWYQQKSSQAPKLLFHYYDKDFNNEADTPDNFQSRRPNTSFCFLDIRSPGLGDTAMYLCATSRDRTGPKLFFGSGTQLSVL.

The DNA of the CDR3 is TGTGCCAGTAAAAAGGGGCAGGGTTTCTACGAGCAGTACTTC. Translated, it gives CASKKGQGFYEQYF. V usage is TRBV19 and J usage is TRBJ2-7; D might be TRBD1 (5 bases). V was clipped by 7 bases and J by 3 bases, with 16 bases between them. The CDR3 loop spans 14 amino acids. Germline V gives CDR1 LNHDA, CDR2 SQIVND (reference sequence).

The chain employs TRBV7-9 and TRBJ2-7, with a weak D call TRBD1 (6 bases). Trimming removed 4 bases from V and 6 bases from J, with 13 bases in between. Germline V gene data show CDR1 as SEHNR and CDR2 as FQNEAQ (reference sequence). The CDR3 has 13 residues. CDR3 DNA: TGTGCCAGCAGCTCACAGGACAGCCGCGAGCAGTACTTC. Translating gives CASSSQDSREQYF.

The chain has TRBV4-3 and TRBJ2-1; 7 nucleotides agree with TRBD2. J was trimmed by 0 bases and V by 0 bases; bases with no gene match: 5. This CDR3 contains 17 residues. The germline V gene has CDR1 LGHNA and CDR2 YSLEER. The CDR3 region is CASSQEGSGLSYNEQFF. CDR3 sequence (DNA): TGCGCCAGCAGCCAAGAGGGTAGCGGGCTCTCCTACAATGAGCAGTTCTTC.

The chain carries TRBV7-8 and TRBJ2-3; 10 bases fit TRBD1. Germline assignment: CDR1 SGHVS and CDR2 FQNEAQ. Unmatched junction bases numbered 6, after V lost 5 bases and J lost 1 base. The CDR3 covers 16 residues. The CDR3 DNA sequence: TGTGCCAGCAGCAGGGGGACAGGGGTGGGCACAGATACGCAGTATTTT. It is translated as CASSRGTGVGTDTQYF.

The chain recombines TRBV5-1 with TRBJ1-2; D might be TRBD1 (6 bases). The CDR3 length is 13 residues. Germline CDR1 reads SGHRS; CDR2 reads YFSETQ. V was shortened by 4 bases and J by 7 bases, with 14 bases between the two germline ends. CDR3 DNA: TGCGCCAGCAGCCCGGGGGGGGGCTTTGGCTACACCTTC. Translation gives CASSPGGGFGYTF.

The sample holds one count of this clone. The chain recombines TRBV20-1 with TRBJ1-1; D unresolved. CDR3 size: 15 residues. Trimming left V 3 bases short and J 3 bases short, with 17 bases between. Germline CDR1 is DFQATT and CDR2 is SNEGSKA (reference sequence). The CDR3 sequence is CSASSIQIHDTEAFF. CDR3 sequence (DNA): TGCAGTGCTAGTTCGATACAGATTCATGACACTGAAGCTTTCTTT.

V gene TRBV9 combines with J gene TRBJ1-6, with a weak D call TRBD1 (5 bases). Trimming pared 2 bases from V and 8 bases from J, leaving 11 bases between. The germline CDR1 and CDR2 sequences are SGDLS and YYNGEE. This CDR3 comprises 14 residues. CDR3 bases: TGTGCCAGCAGCGTTTGGGGGGGGGATTCACCCCTCCACTTT. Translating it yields CASSVWGGDSPLHF.

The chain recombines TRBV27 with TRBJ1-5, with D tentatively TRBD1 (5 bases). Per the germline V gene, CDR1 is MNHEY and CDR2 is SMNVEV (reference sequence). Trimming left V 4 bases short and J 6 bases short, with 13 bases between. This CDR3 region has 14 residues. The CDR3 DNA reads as TGTGCCAGCAGTTCAGGGTTCTCCGGTCAGCCCCAGCATTTT. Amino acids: CASSSGFSGQPQHF.

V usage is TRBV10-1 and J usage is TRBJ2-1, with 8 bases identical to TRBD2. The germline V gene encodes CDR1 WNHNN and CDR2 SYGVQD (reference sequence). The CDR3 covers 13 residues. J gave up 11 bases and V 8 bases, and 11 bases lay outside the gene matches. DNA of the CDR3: TGCGCCAGCGGGCAAGCGGGGGCGGAAAAGCAGTTCTTC. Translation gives CASGQAGAEKQFF.

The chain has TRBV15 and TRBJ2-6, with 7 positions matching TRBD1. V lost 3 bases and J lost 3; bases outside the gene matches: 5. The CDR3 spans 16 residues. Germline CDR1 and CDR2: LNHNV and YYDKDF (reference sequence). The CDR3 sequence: CATSSQGEGGANVLTF. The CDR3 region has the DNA TGTGCCACCAGCAGCCAGGGGGAAGGTGGGGCCAACGTCCTGACTTTC.

The CDR3: CASSMSGTDTQYF. CDR3 nucleotides: TGCGCCAGCAGCATGAGCGGCACAGATACGCAGTATTTT. The V gene is TRBV10-1, the J gene TRBJ2-3, with D hard to call. This CDR3 has 13 amino acids. The ends were cut back, 6 bases at V and 1 base at J, with 8 bases in the middle. Germline CDR1 WNHNN, CDR2 SYGVQD (reference sequence).

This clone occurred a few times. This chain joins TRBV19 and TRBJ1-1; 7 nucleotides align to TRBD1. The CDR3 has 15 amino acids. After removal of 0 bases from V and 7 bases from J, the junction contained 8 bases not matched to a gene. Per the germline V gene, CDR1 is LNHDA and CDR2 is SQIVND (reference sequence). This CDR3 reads CASSIDHRGASEAFF. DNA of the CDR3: TGTGCCAGTAGTATAGATCACAGGGGTGCGAGTGAAGCTTTCTTT. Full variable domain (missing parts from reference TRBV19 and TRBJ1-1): DGGITQSPKYLFRKEGQNVTLSCEQNLNHDAMYWYRQDPGQGLRLIYYSQIVNDFQKGDIAEGYSVSREKKESFPLTVTSAQKNPTAFYLCASSIDHRGASEAFFGQGTRLTVV.

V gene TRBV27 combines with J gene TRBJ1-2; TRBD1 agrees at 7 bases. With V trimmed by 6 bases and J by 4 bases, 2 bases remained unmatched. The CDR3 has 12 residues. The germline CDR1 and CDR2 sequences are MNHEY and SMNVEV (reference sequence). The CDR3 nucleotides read TGTGCCAGCAGGACAGGGTTCTATGGCTACACCTTC. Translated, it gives CASRTGFYGYTF.

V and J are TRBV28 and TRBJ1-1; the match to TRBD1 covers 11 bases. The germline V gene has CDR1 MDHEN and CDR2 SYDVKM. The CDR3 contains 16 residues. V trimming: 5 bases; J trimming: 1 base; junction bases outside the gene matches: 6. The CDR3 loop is CASSTRDRGRNTEAFF. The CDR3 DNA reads TGTGCCAGCAGTACCCGGGACAGGGGGAGGAACACTGAAGCTTTCTTT.

As DNA, the CDR3 is TGTGCCAGCAGTGTGAGAGGGATTAACGAGCAGTACTTC. Translated, it gives CASSVRGINEQYF. This sequence joins TRBV2 and TRBJ2-7; a weak D match, TRBD2 (5 bases). Germline CDR1 and CDR2: SNHLY and FYNNEI. V lost 4 bases, J lost 5 bases, and 12 bases lay in between. The CDR3 has 13 amino acids.

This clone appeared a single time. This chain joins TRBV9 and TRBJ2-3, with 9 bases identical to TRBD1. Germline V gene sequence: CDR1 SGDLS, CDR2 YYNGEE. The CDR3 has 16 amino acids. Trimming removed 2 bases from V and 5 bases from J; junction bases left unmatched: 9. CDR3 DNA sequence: TGTGCCAGCAGCGTGAATTTACAGGGGGCGGGAGATACGCAGTATTTT. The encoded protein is CASSVNLQGAGDTQYF.

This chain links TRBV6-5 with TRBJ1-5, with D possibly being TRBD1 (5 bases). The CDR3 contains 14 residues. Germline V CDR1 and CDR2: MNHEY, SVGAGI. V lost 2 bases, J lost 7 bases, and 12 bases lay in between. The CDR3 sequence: CASSYADTGQPQHF. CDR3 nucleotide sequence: TGTGCCAGCAGTTACGCGGACACCGGGCAGCCCCAGCATTTT.

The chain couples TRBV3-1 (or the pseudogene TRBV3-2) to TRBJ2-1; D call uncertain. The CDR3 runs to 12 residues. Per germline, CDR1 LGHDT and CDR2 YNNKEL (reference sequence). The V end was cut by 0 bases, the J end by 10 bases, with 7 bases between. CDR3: CASSQDRSEQFF. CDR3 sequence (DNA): TGTGCCAGCAGCCAAGATAGGAGCGAGCAGTTCTTC.

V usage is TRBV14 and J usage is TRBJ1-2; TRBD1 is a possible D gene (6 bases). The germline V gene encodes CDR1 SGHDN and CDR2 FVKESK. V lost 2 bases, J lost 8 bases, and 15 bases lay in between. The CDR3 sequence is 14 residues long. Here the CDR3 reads CASSQPSRGYGYTF. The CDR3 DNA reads TGTGCCAGCAGCCAACCAAGCAGGGGATACGGCTACACCTTC.

Here the CDR3 DNA reads TGTGCCAGCAGTTACTCAACCCTGACTAGTGACGAGCAGTACTTC. It is translated as CASSYSTLTSDEQYF. The chain links TRBV6-5 to TRBJ2-7; possible D gene TRBD2, 6 bases. The CDR3 length is 15 residues. CDR1 is MNHEY and CDR2 is SVGAGI in the germline V gene. V lost 0 bases, J lost 5 bases, and 14 bases lay in between.

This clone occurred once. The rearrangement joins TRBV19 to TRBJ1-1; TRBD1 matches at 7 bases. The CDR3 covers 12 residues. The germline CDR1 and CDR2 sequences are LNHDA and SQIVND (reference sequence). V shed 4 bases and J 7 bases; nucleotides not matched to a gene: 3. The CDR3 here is CASSKNRGEAFF. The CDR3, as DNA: TGTGCCAGTAGTAAAAACAGGGGTGAAGCTTTCTTT. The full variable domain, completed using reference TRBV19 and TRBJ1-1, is DGGITQSPKYLFRKEGQNVTLSCEQNLNHDAMYWYRQDPGQGLRLIYYSQIVNDFQKGDIAEGYSVSREKKESFPLTVTSAQKNPTAFYLCASSKNRGEAFFGQGTRLTVV.

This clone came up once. The CDR3 loop reads CSVVTGEDQETQYF. Here the CDR3 DNA reads TGCAGCGTTGTTACAGGGGAGGACCAAGAGACCCAGTACTTC. V gene TRBV29-1 combines with J gene TRBJ2-5, with D tentatively TRBD1 (7 bases). CDR3 length equals 14 residues. V lost 4 bases and J lost 0, with 12 bases in between. Per the germline V gene, CDR1 is SQVTM and CDR2 is ANQGSEA.

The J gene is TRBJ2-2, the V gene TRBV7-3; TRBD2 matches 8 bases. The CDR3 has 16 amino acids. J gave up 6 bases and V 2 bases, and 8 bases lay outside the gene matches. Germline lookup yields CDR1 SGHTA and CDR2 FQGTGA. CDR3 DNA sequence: TGTGCCAGCAGCTTAGGAGGCGGGGGACTAGCCGGGGAGCTGTTTTTT. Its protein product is CASSLGGGGLAGELFF. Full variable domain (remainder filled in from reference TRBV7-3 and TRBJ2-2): GAGVSQTPSNKVTEKGKYVELRCDPISGHTALYWYRQSLGQGPEFLIYFQGTGAADDSGLPNDRFFAVRPEGSVSTLKIQRTERGDSAVYLCASSLGGGGLAGELFFGEGSRLTVL.

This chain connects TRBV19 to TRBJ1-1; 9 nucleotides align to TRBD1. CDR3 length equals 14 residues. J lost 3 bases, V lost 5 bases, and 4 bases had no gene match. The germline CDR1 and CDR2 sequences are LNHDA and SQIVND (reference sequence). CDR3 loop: CASSYTGGHTEAFF. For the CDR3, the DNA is TGTGCCAGTAGTTATACAGGGGGCCACACTGAAGCTTTCTTT. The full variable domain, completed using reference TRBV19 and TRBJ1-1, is DGGITQSPKYLFRKEGQNVTLSCEQNLNHDAMYWYRQDPGQGLRLIYYSQIVNDFQKGDIAEGYSVSREKKESFPLTVTSAQKNPTAFYLCASSYTGGHTEAFFGQGTRLTVV.

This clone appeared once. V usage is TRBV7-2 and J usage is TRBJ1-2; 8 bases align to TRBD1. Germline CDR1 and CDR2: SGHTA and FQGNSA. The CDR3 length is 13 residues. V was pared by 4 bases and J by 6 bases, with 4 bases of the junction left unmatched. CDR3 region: CASSSTGVDGYTF. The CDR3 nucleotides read TGTGCCAGCAGCTCGACAGGGGTGGATGGCTACACCTTC.

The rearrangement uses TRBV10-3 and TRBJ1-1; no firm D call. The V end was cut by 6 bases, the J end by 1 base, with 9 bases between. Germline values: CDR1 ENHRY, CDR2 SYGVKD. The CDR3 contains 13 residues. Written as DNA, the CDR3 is TGTGCCATCAGGGAAAGACAGAACACTGAAGCTTTCTTT. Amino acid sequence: CAIRERQNTEAFF.